This T cell receptor beta chain was identified during a study of T cell responses to AZD1222 COVID-19 vaccine. The repertoire was sequenced with immunoSEQ multiplex PCR; TCRdb's copy has only in-frame clones and lacks some. The sample has about 110,000 clones, roughly 84% seen once; the top ten hold approximately 9.3%. In germline, CDR1 is LGHNA, CDR2 YNFKEQ. Trimming took 3 bases from V and 8 from J; bases not matched to a gene: 10. The CDR3 runs 15 residues. This sequence was found in an adult in good health. Here the sequenced sample was peripheral blood, taken on day 0 of AZD1222 vaccination. The J gene is TRBJ2-1, the V gene TRBV4-2; 7 bases agree with TRBD2. In DNA form, the CDR3 reads TGTGCCAGCAGCCATCCTAGCGGAGGGGAGGATGAGCAGTTCTTC. Its translation: CASSHPSGGEDEQFF.